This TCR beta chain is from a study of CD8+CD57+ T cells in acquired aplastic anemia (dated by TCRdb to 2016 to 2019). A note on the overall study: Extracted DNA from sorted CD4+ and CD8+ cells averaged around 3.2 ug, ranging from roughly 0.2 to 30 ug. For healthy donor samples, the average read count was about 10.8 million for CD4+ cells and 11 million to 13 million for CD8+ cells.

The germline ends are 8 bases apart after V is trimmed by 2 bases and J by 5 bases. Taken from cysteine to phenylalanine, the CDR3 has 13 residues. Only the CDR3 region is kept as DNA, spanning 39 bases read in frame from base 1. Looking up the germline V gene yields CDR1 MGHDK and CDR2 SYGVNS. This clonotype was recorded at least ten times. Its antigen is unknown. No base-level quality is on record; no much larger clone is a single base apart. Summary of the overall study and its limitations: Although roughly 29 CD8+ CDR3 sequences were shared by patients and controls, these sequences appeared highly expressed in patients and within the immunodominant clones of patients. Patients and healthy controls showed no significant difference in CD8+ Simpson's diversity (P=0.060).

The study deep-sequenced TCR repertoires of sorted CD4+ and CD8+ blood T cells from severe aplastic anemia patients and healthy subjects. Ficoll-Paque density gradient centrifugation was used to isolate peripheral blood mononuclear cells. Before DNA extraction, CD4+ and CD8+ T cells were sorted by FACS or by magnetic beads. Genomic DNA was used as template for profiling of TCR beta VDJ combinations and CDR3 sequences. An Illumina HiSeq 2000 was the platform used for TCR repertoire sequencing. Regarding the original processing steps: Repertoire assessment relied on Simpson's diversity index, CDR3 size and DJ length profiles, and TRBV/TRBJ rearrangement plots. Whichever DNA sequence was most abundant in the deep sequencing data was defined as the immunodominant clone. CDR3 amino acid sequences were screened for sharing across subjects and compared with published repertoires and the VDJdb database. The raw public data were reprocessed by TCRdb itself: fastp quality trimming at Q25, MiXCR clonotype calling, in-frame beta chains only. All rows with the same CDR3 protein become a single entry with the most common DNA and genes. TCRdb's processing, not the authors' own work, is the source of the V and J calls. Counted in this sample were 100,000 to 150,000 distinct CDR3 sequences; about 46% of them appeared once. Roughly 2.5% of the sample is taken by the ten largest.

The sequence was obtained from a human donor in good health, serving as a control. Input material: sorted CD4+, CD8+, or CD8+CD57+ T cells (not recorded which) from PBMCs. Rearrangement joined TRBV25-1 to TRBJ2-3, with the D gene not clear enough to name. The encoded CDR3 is CASSEQARDTQYF. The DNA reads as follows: TGTGCCAGCAGTGAACAGGCCCGAGATACGCAGTATTTT.